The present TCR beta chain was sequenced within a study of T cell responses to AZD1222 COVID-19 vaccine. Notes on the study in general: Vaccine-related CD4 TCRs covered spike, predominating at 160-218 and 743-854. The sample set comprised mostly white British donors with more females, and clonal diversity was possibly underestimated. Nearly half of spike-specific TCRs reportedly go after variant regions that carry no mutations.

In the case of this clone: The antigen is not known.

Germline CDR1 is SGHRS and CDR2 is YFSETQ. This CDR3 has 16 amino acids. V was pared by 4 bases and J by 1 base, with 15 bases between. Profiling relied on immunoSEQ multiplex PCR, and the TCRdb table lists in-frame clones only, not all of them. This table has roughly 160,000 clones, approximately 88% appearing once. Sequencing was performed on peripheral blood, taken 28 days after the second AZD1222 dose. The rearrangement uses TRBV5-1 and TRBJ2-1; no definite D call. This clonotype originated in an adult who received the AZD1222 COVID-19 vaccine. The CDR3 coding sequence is TGCGCCAGCAGCCTCGACCCGACTGGGTCCTACAATGAGCAGTTCTTC. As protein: CASSLDPTGSYNEQFF.